Listed here is a single T cell receptor beta chain. This sample is drawn from a study of identical twins' blood T cells. TCR cDNA libraries came from RNA via a modified published protocol. Each TCR cDNA library carried sample-specific barcodes on both ends. TCRdb re-analysed the 5' RACE reads in MiXCR, keeping a single row per CDR3 protein. This table has around 380,000 distinct CDR3 sequences, 25% to 35% appearing once. The receptor comes from a woman between 18 and 55 years old in good health. What was sequenced was PBMCs.

CDR3 in amino acids: CSARQQHGRMPSPLHF. The CDR3 DNA reads as TGCAGTGCTAGACAACAGCACGGACGGATGCCGTCACCCCTCCACTTT. V is TRBV20-1 and J is TRBJ1-6; D remains ambiguous. V was shortened by 2 bases and J by 10 bases, with 21 bases between the two germline ends. CDR3 length equals 16 residues. Germline assignment: CDR1 DFQATT and CDR2 SNEGSKA (reference sequence).